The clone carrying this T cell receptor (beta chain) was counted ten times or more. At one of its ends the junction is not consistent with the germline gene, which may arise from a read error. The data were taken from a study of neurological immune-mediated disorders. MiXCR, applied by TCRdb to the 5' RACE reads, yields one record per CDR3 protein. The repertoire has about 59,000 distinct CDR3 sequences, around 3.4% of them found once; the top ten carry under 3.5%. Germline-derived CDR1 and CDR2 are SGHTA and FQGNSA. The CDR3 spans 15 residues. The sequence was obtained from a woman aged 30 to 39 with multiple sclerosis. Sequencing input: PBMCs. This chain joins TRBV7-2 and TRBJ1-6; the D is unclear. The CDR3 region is CASSSLGRENSPLNF. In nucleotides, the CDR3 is TGTGCCAGCAGCTCTCTCGGACGGGAGAATTCACCCCTCAACTTT.